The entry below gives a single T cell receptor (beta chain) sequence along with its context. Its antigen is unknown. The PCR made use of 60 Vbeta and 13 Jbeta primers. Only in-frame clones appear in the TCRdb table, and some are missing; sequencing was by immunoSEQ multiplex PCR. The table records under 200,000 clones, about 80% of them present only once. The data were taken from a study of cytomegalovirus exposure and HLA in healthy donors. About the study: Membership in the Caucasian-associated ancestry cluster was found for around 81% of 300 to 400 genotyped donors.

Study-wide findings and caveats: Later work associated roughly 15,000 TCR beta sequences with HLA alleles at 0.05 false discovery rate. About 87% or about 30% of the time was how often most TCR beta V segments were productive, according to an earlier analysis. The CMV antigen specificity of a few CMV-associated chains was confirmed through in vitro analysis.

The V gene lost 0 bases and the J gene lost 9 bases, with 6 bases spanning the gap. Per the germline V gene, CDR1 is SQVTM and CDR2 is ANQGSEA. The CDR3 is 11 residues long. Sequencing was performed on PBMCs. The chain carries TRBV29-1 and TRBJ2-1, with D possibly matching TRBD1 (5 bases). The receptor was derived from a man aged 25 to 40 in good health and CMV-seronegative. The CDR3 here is CSVEDRGEQFF. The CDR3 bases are TGCAGCGTTGAAGATAGGGGTGAGCAGTTCTTC.